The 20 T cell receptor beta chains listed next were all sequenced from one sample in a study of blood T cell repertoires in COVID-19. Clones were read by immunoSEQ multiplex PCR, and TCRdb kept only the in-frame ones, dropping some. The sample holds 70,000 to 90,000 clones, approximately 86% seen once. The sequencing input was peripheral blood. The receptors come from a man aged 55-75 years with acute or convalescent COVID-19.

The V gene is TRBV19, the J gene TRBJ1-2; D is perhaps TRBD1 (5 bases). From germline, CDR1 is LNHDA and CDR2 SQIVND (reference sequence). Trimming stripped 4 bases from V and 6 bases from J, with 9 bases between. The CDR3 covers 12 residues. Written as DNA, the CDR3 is TGTGCCAGTAGTACAGGGTCCCATGGCTACACCTTC. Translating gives CASSTGSHGYTF. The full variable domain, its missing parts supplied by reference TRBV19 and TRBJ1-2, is DGGITQSPKYLFRKEGQNVTLSCEQNLNHDAMYWYRQDPGQGLRLIYYSQIVNDFQKGDIAEGYSVSREKKESFPLTVTSAQKNPTAFYLCASSTGSHGYTFGSGTRLTVV.

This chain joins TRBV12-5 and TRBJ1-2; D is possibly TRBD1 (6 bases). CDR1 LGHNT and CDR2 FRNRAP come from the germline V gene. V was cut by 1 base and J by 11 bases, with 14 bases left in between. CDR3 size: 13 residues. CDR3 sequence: CASGLEAGVRYTF. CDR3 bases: TGTGCTAGTGGTTTGGAAGCAGGGGTGCGTTACACCTTC.

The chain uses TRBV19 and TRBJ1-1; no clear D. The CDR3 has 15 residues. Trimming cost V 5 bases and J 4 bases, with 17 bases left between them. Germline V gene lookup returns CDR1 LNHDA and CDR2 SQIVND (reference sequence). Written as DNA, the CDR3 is TGTGCCAGTAGTTCTCACGCGGGTTATAGCACTGAAGCTTTCTTT. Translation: CASSSHAGYSTEAFF. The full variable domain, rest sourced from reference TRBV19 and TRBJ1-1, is DGGITQSPKYLFRKEGQNVTLSCEQNLNHDAMYWYRQDPGQGLRLIYYSQIVNDFQKGDIAEGYSVSREKKESFPLTVTSAQKNPTAFYLCASSSHAGYSTEAFFGQGTRLTVV.

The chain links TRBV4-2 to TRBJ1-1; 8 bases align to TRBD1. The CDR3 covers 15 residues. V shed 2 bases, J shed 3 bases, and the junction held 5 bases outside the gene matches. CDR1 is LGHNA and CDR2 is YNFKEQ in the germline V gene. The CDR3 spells CASSQPTGGDTEAFF. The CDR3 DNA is TGTGCCAGCAGCCAACCAACAGGGGGGGACACTGAAGCTTTCTTT.

CDR3 protein: CASSVNEGSFNYGYTF. For the CDR3, the DNA is TGTGCCAGCAGCGTAAATGAGGGATCCTTTAACTATGGCTACACCTTC. The rearrangement uses TRBV9 and TRBJ1-2, with D hard to call. Germline lookup yields CDR1 SGDLS and CDR2 YYNGEE. V lost 1 base and J 1 base, leaving 14 bases between the germline ends. The CDR3 runs to 16 residues.

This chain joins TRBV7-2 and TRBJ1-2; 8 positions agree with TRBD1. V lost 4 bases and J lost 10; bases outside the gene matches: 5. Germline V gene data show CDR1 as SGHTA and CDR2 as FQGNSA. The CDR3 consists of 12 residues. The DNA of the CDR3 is TGTGCCAGCAGCTCTAACAGGGGGTACTACACCTTC. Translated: CASSSNRGYYTF. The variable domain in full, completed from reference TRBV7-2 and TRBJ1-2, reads GAGVSQSPSNKVTEKGKDVELRCDPISGHTALYWYRQSLGQGLEFLIYFQGNSAPDKSGLPSDRFSAERTGGSVSTLTIQRTQQEDSAVYLCASSSNRGYYTFGSGTRLTVV.

The CDR3 is CASSLKESELANYGYTF. The CDR3 region has the DNA TGTGCCAGCAGCCTTAAGGAGTCCGAGTTAGCTAACTATGGCTACACCTTC. V and J are TRBV11-3 and TRBJ1-2; D gene ambiguous. V lost 5 bases and J 0 bases, leaving 19 bases between the germline ends. The germline gives CDR1 SGHNT, CDR2 YENEEA. The CDR3 sequence is 17 residues long.

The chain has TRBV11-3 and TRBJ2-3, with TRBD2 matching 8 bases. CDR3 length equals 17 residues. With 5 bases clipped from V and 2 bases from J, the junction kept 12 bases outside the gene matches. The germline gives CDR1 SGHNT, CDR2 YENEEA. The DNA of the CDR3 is TGTGCCAGCAGCCCCCGGGGAGCGGGGGAGTTCACAGATACGCAGTATTTT. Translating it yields CASSPRGAGEFTDTQYF.

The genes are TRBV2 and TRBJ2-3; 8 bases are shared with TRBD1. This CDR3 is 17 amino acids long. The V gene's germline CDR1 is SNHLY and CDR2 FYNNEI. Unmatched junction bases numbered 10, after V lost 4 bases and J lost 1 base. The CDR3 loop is CASSADRVGTGTDTQYF. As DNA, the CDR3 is TGTGCCAGCAGTGCGGACAGGGTGGGGACAGGCACAGATACGCAGTATTTT.

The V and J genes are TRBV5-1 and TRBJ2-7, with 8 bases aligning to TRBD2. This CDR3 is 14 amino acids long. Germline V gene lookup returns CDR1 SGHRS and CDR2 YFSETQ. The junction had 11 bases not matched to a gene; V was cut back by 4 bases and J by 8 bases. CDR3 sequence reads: CASSLSGGLIKQYF. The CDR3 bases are TGCGCCAGCAGCCTATCGGGGGGGTTAATCAAGCAGTACTTC.

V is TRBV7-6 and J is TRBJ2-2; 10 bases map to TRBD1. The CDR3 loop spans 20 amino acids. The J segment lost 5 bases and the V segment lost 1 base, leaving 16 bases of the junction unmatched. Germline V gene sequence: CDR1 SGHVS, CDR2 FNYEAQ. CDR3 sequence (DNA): TGTGCCAGCAGCTTAGTACCACCCAAGACAGGGGGCTTGAGTACCGGGGAGCTGTTTTTT. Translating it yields CASSLVPPKTGGLSTGELFF.

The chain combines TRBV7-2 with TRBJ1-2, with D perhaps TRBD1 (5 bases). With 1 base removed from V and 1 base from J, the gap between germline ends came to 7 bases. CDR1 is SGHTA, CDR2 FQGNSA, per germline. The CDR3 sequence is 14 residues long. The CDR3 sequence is CASSLDRFNYGYTF. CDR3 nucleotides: TGTGCCAGCAGCTTAGACAGGTTTAACTATGGCTACACCTTC.

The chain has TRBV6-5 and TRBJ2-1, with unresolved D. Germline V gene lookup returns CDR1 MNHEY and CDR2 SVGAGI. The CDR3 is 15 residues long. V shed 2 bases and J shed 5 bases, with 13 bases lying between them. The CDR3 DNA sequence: TGTGCCAGCAGTTACCCGAGAGGAAACCACAATGAGCAGTTCTTC. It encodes CASSYPRGNHNEQFF.

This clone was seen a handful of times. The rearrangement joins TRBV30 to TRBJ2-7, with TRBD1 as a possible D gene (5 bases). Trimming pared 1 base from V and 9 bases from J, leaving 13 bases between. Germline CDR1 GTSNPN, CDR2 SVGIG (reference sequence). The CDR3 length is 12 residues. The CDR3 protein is CAWSGGERGQYF. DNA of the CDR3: TGTGCCTGGAGTGGTGGGGAAAGGGGGCAGTACTTC.

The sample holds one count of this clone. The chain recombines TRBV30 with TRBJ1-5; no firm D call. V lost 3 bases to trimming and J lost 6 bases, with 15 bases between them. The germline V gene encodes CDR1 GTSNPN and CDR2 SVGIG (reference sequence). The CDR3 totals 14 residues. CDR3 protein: CAWSANGRIQPQHF. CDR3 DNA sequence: TGTGCCTGGAGCGCAAACGGTCGCATTCAGCCCCAGCATTTT. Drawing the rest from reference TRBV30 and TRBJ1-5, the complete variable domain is SQTIHQWPATLVQPVGSPLSLECTVEGTSNPNLYWYRQAAGRGLQLLFYSVGIGQISSEVPQNLSASRPQDRQFILSSKKLLLSDSGFYLCAWSANGRIQPQHFGDGTRLSIL.

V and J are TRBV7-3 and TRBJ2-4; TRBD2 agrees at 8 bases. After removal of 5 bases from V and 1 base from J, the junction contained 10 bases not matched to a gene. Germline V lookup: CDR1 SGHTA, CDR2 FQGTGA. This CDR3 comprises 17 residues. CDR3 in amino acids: CASSPGAAGGAKNIQYF. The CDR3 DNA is TGTGCCAGCAGCCCCGGGGCGGCGGGAGGCGCCAAAAACATTCAGTACTTC.

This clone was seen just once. CDR3 region: CASSRQGGANEKLFF. CDR3 in DNA: TGTGCCAGCAGTCGACAGGGTGGGGCTAATGAAAAACTGTTTTTT. V and J are TRBV2 and TRBJ1-4, with 7 positions matching TRBD1. CDR1 and CDR2 from the germline V gene are SNHLY and FYNNEI. The V segment lost 5 bases and the J segment 3 bases; nucleotides outside the gene matches: 6. The CDR3 sequence is 15 residues long. Based on the CDR3 plus reference TRBV2 and TRBJ1-4, the full variable domain is EPEVTQTPSHQVTQMGQEVILRCVPISNHLYFYWYRQILGQKVEFLVSFYNNEISEKSEIFDDQFSVERPDGSNFTLKIRSTKLEDSAMYFCASSRQGGANEKLFFGSGTQLSVL.

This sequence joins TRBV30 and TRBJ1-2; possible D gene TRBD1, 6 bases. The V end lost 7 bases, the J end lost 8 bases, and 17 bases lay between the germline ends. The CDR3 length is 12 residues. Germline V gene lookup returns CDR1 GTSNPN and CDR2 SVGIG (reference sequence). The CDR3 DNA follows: TGTGCCTCAGGGGAAAGGTCGGAAGGCTACACCTTC. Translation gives CASGERSEGYTF.

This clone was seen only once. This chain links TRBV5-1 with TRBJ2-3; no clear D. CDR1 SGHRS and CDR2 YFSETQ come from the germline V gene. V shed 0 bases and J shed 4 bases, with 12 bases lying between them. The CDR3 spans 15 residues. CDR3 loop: CASSLAQAYPDTQYF. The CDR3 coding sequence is TGCGCCAGCAGCTTGGCCCAGGCCTACCCAGATACGCAGTATTTT.

The DNA of the CDR3 is TGTGCCAGCAGTGAAGTGATAGCTGGGGAGCTGTTTTTT. It translates to CASSEVIAGELFF. V is TRBV6-1 and J is TRBJ2-2; D not resolved. The V gene lost 1 base and the J gene lost 8 bases, with 8 bases spanning the gap. The CDR3 is 13 residues long. The germline CDR1 and CDR2 sequences are MNHNS and SASEGT.